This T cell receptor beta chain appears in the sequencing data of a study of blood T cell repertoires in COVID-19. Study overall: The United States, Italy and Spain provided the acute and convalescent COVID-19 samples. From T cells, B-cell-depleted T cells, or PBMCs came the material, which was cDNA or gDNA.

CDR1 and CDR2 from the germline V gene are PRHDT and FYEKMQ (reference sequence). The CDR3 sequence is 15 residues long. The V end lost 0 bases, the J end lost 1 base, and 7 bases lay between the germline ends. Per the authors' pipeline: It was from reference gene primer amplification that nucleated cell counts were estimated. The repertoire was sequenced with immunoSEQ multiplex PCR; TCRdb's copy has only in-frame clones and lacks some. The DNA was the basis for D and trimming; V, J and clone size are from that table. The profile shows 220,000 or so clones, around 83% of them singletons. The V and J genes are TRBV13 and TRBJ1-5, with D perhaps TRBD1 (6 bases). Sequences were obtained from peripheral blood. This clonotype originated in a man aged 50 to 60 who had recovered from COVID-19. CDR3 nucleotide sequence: TGTGCCAGCAGCTTAGGTGGGGGCAGCAATCAGCCCCAGCATTTT. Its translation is CASSLGGGSNQPQHF.